Shown below are 16 T cell receptor beta chains from a single sample sequenced in a study of blood T cells in healthy people across ages. Primers used in a second PCR of roughly 6 to 12 cycles were a sample-barcoded 5' primer and a J-beta primer mix. TCRdb passed the 5' RACE reads through MiXCR, listing each CDR3 protein once. Of roughly 1 million distinct CDR3 sequences listed, about 23% are singletons. These data were likewise used in another study, on T cells of mothers and their children.

The sequenced sample consisted of blood. The receptor source for this set is a girl aged 2-10 years in good health.

This chain links TRBV20-1 with TRBJ2-1; no firm D call. The germline V gene encodes CDR1 DFQATT and CDR2 SNEGSKA (reference sequence). Trimming removed 3 bases from V and 4 bases from J, with 4 bases in between. The CDR3 is made up of 11 amino acids. In DNA, the CDR3 is TGCAGTGCTAGCGGTTACAATGAGCAGTTCTTC. Translation: CSASGYNEQFF.

Only a few counts were recorded for this clonotype. This chain uses TRBV7-9 with TRBJ2-1; D uncertain. This CDR3 region has 14 residues. The germline CDR1 and CDR2 sequences are SEHNR and FQNEAQ (reference sequence). Between the trimmed V and J ends, which lost 5 bases and 0 bases, there was a span of 8 bases. The CDR3 nucleotides read TGTGCCAGCAGCGAAAGGGACTCCTACAATGAGCAGTTCTTC. This codes for CASSERDSYNEQFF.

In its sample, this clonotype was seen a few times. The chain has TRBV4-1 and TRBJ2-5; D is unclear. The CDR3 covers 16 residues. CDR1 MGHRA and CDR2 YSYEKL come from the germline V gene. V was clipped by 3 bases and J by 4 bases, with 18 bases between them. The CDR3, as DNA: TGCGCCAGCAGCCATCCTGAGTGGTCCTCCTCAGAGACCCAGTACTTC. Encoded protein: CASSHPEWSSSETQYF.

A few counts support this clonotype. CDR3 residues: CASSGIRGKESYEQYF. Written as DNA, the CDR3 is TGTGCCAGCAGCGGCATCAGGGGGAAGGAGTCCTACGAGCAGTACTTC. This chain joins TRBV7-6 and TRBJ2-7, with 7 bases identical to TRBD1. This CDR3 is built from 16 residues. The V gene end was trimmed by 5 bases and the J gene end by 1 base; junction bases not matched to a gene: 11. Germline-derived CDR1 and CDR2 are SGHVS and FNYEAQ.

Concerning this clonotype: A junction boundary mismatches the germline segment, possibly from a read error. The chain carries TRBV7-7 and TRBJ2-5, with D perhaps TRBD1 (5 bases). Germline loops: CDR1 SSHAT, CDR2 FNYEAQ (reference sequence). This CDR3 spans 15 amino acids. The CDR3 DNA reads as TGTGCTAGCAGCGCTCAGGGTTCTAATGAGGAGACCCAGTACTTC. It yields the protein CASSAQGSNEETQYF.

The V gene is TRBV7-9, the J gene TRBJ1-3; no clear D gene. This CDR3 region has 16 residues. The germline gives CDR1 SEHNR, CDR2 FQNEAQ (reference sequence). The V end lost 1 base, the J end lost 6 bases, and 16 bases lay between the germline ends. DNA for the CDR3: TGTGCCAGCAGCTTAGAAATGGAGGGCAGCTCAAACACCATATATTTT. It is translated as CASSLEMEGSSNTIYF.

The chain joins TRBV7-3 to TRBJ1-2; TRBD1 matches at 9 bases. The CDR3 spans 14 residues. Unmatched junction bases numbered 10, after V lost 4 bases and J lost 10 bases. CDR1 and CDR2 (germline): SGHTA, FQGTGA. The chain's CDR3 is CASSSLLQGAAYTF. DNA of the CDR3: TGTGCCAGCAGCTCCCTCCTACAGGGGGCAGCCTACACCTTC.

Worth noting for this clonotype: Germline and junction disagree at one end, which may indicate a read error. The rearrangement links TRBV4-1 to TRBJ2-7, with TRBD1 as a possible D gene (6 bases). From germline, CDR1 is MGHRA and CDR2 YSYEKL. The CDR3 extends over 13 amino acids. As DNA, the CDR3 is TGCGCCGGCAGCCCAGGGGCTGAATACGAGCAGTACTTC. Translation: CAGSPGAEYEQYF.

This clonotype was recorded a few times. This chain joins TRBV12-3 or TRBV12-4 and TRBJ2-4, with D hard to call. The CDR3 totals 15 residues. Trimming cost V 3 bases and J 0 bases, with 9 bases left between them. This CDR3 reads CASSLNGVAKNIQYF. In nucleotides, the CDR3 is TGTGCCAGCAGTTTGAACGGTGTAGCCAAAAACATTCAGTACTTC.

This clonotype was observed a handful of times. The genes are TRBV12-3 or TRBV12-4 and TRBJ1-2; D gene uncertain. CDR3 size: 15 residues. Trimming left V 4 bases short and J 4 bases short, with 16 bases between. The CDR3 protein is CASSSAGSAFYGYTF. The CDR3 DNA sequence: TGTGCCAGCAGTTCCGCCGGATCAGCCTTCTATGGCTACACCTTC.

This chain links TRBV12-3 or TRBV12-4 with TRBJ1-4, with unresolved D. This CDR3 spans 13 amino acids. V lost 0 bases to trimming and J lost 7 bases, with 6 bases between them. The CDR3 nucleotides are TGTGCCAGCAGTTTAGCAGGGAGTGAAAAACTGTTTTTT. Amino acid sequence: CASSLAGSEKLFF.

This clonotype occurred a few times. The V gene is TRBV7-2, the J gene TRBJ2-5; the D is unclear. The CDR3 covers 14 residues. CDR1 and CDR2 from the germline V gene are SGHTA and FQGNSA. Trimming shortened V by 2 bases and J by 0 bases, and 7 bases separated the two germline ends. The CDR3 protein is CASSLNRNQETQYF. The CDR3 DNA is TGTGCCAGCAGCTTAAATAGGAACCAAGAGACCCAGTACTTC.

The table lists this clonotype with a few counts. The chain uses TRBV7-9 and TRBJ2-2, with D uncertain. Trimming cost V 2 bases and J 3 bases, with 4 bases left between them. This CDR3 region has 13 residues. Germline V gene data show CDR1 as SEHNR and CDR2 as FQNEAQ (reference sequence). CDR3 region: CASSLSDTGELFF. Written as DNA, the CDR3 is TGTGCCAGCAGCTTATCCGACACCGGGGAGCTGTTTTTT.

V gene TRBV12-3 or TRBV12-4 combines with J gene TRBJ1-1; TRBD1 agrees at 7 bases. The V and J ends lost 1 base and 3 bases, in that order; junction bases with no gene match: 14. The CDR3 contains 18 residues. CDR3 DNA sequence: TGTGCCAGCAGTTTAGGGCCATTTCAAGGGGGCAGTGACACTGAAGCTTTCTTT. Residues: CASSLGPFQGGSDTEAFF.

This clonotype has only a few counts. V is TRBV20-1 and J is TRBJ2-1, with 12 positions matching TRBD2. Germline V gives CDR1 DFQATT, CDR2 SNEGSKA (reference sequence). CDR3 length: 19 residues. With 6 bases clipped from V and 0 bases from J, the junction kept 15 bases outside the gene matches. CDR3 in amino acids: CSARGSSGGALPSYNEQFF. The CDR3 DNA sequence: TGCAGTGCCCGAGGATCTAGCGGGGGGGCCTTACCCTCCTACAATGAGCAGTTCTTC.

This clonotype was counted only a few times. V is TRBV5-1 and J is TRBJ1-1; D unclear. The length of the CDR3 is 14 residues. The germline V gene encodes CDR1 SGHRS and CDR2 YFSETQ. Trimming stripped 4 bases from V and 1 base from J, with 11 bases between. Here the CDR3 reads CASSLGPENTEAFF. For the CDR3, the DNA is TGCGCCAGCAGCCTGGGCCCTGAGAACACTGAAGCTTTCTTT.